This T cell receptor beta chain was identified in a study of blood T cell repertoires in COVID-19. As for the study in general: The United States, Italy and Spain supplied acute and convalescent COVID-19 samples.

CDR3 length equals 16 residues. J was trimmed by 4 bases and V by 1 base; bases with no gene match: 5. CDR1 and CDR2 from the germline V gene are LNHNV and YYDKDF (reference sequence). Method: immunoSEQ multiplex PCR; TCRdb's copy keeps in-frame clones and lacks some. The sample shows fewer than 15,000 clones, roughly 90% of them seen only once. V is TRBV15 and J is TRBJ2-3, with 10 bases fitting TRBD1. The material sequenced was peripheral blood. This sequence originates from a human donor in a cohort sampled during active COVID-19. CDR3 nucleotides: TGTGCCACCAGCAGAGGTCCCGGGACAGGGGCAGATACGCAGTATTTT. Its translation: CATSRGPGTGADTQYF.